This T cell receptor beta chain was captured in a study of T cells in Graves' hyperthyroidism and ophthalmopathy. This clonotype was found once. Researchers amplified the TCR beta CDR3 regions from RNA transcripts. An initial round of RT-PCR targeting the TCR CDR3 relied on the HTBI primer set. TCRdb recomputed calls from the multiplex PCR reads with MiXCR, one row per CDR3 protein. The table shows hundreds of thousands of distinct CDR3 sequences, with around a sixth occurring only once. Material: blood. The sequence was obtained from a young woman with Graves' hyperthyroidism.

CDR3 residues: CASSEDKAGRRDTQYF. The CDR3 DNA reads TGTGCCAGCAGTGAGGACAAGGCAGGGCGACGAGATACGCAGTATTTT. This chain links TRBV6-1 with TRBJ2-3, with a possible D match to TRBD1 (5 bases). This CDR3 is 16 amino acids long. Trimming left V 3 bases short and J 5 bases short, with 18 bases between. Germline V gene sequence: CDR1 MNHNS, CDR2 SASEGT.